The 14 T cell receptor beta chains reported below all come from one sample, sequenced in a study of radiation and T cells in renal cell carcinoma. The time point here: blood 2 weeks post-SBRT. The treatment: 15 Gy SBRT to primary tumor, nephrectomy 4 weeks later. This table comes from immunoSEQ multiplex PCR, and its TCRdb copy is limited to in-frame clones, with some not included. The sample consists of 70,000 or so clones, 82% of them appearing once. The sequenced sample was blood, obtained from a patient whose treatment included radiotherapy and nephrectomy. The receptors derive from a man aged 55 to 70 with renal cell carcinoma.

V usage is TRBV25-1 and J usage is TRBJ2-1, with D possibly TRBD1 on 6 matching bases. CDR3 length equals 15 residues. V dropped 4 bases and J dropped 5 bases, with 15 bases sitting between them. In germline, CDR1 is MGHDK, CDR2 SYGVNS. The CDR3: CASSGQGWQDNEQFF. The CDR3 nucleotides read TGTGCCAGCAGTGGGCAGGGGTGGCAGGACAATGAGCAGTTCTTC.

This chain connects TRBV2 to TRBJ2-1; perhaps TRBD2 as D (5 bases). The CDR3 is 14 residues long. Germline V CDR1 and CDR2: SNHLY, FYNNEI. The V and J ends lost 5 bases and 7 bases respectively, with 15 bases between them. CDR3 sequence (DNA): TGTGCCAGCAGTAGTACTAGAGTGGGTAATGAGCAGTTCTTC. Amino acid sequence: CASSSTRVGNEQFF.

The chain uses TRBV5-5 and TRBJ2-7, with D hard to call. The germline CDR1 and CDR2 sequences are SGHKS and YYEKEE (reference sequence). The CDR3 has 15 amino acids. Trimming removed 0 bases from V and 0 bases from J, with 10 bases in between. The chain's CDR3 is CASSLGPRYSYEQYF. Here the CDR3 DNA reads TGTGCCAGCAGCTTGGGCCCTAGATACTCCTACGAGCAGTACTTC.

This rearrangement joins TRBV11-2 to TRBJ2-7; 10 nucleotides agree with TRBD2. The trim removed 5 bases at V and 4 bases at J, leaving 8 bases unmatched. CDR1 and CDR2 (germline): SGHAT, FQNNGV. The CDR3 is made up of 15 amino acids. In DNA form, the CDR3 reads TGTGCCAGCAGCCCTTACACTAGCGGGGCTTACGAGCAGTACTTC. Translated: CASSPYTSGAYEQYF.

CDR3 sequence reads: CSVGSEGAGELFF. The CDR3 region has the DNA TGCAGCGTTGGCAGCGAGGGGGCCGGGGAGCTGTTTTTT. The rearrangement links TRBV29-1 to TRBJ2-2, with a tentative D call TRBD1 (6 bases). V shed 4 bases and J shed 6 bases, with 12 bases lying between them. Germline V gives CDR1 SQVTM, CDR2 ANQGSEA. The CDR3 extends over 13 amino acids.

The genes are TRBV7-2 and TRBJ1-5; 7 bases map to TRBD1. CDR1 and CDR2 (germline): SGHTA, FQGNSA. The CDR3 covers 15 residues. The junction had 5 bases not matched to a gene; V was cut back by 5 bases and J by 1 base. As DNA, the CDR3 is TGTGCCAGCAGCCTAGGGGGCAGGAGCAATCAGCCCCAGCATTTT. This translates into CASSLGGRSNQPQHF. The full variable domain, completed using reference TRBV7-2 and TRBJ1-5, is GAGVSQSPSNKVTEKGKDVELRCDPISGHTALYWYRQSLGQGLEFLIYFQGNSAPDKSGLPSDRFSAERTGGSVSTLTIQRTQQEDSAVYLCASSLGGRSNQPQHFGDGTRLSIL.

Only a few counts were recorded for this clone. CDR3: CASSSNGGNSYNEQFF. Here the CDR3 DNA reads TGTGCCAGCAGCTCCAACGGAGGAAACTCCTACAATGAGCAGTTCTTC. The rearrangement uses TRBV7-3 and TRBJ2-1; a possible D gene is TRBD2 (5 bases). CDR1 is SGHTA, CDR2 FQGTGA, per germline. This CDR3 has 16 residues. The V gene lost 4 bases and the J gene lost 0 bases, with 13 bases spanning the gap.

The chain recombines TRBV5-6 with TRBJ2-7; 9 bases map to TRBD2. The trim removed 0 bases at V and 3 bases at J, leaving 4 bases unmatched. This CDR3 has 15 residues. The germline V gene has CDR1 SGHDT and CDR2 YYEEEE. CDR3 sequence: CASSLGGRDLYEQYF. CDR3 nucleotides: TGTGCCAGCAGCTTGGGCGGGAGGGACCTCTACGAGCAGTACTTC. The whole variable domain, remainder taken from reference TRBV5-6 and TRBJ2-7, is DAGVTQSPTHLIKTRGQQVTLRCSPKSGHDTVSWYQQALGQGPQFIFQYYEEEERQRGNFPDRFSGHQFPNYSSELNVNALLLGDSALYLCASSLGGRDLYEQYFGPGTRLTVT.

This clone was found a few times. CDR3 sequence: CASIPGQGRAFF. The CDR3 DNA follows: TGTGCCAGTATACCCGGACAGGGGCGAGCTTTCTTT. The chain is built from TRBV19 and TRBJ1-1; 9 positions agree with TRBD1. The CDR3 is made up of 12 amino acids. Per germline, CDR1 LNHDA and CDR2 SQIVND (reference sequence). V lost 7 bases, J lost 10 bases, and 7 bases stayed unmatched.

The J gene is TRBJ2-5, the V gene TRBV7-9; no reliable D call. The J call is in doubt because the DNA end fits TRBJ2-7 better. CDR3 length: 14 residues. Germline V gene sequence: CDR1 SEHNR, CDR2 FQNEAQ (reference sequence). CDR3 residues: CASSLSSVAYEQYF. The CDR3 nucleotides read TGTGCCAGCAGCCTCAGCAGTGTAGCCTACGAGCAGTACTTC.

The chain uses TRBV10-3 and TRBJ2-5; the D is unclear. This CDR3 spans 12 amino acids. V was trimmed by 3 bases and J by 2 bases, leaving 4 bases between them. The germline V gene has CDR1 ENHRY and CDR2 SYGVKD. The CDR3 DNA reads as TGTGCCATCAGTGAAGGACAAGAGACCCAGTACTTC. Amino acids: CAISEGQETQYF.

The J gene is TRBJ1-1, the V gene TRBV7-9; the match to TRBD1 covers 7 bases. This CDR3 has 16 amino acids. CDR1 is SEHNR and CDR2 is FQNEAQ in the germline V gene (reference sequence). V shed 5 bases and J 0 bases; nucleotides not matched to a gene: 9. CDR3 nucleotide sequence: TGTGCCAGCAGCCATAGAGAGGGGGCCTTGAACACTGAAGCTTTCTTT. Its protein is CASSHREGALNTEAFF. Together with reference TRBV7-9 and TRBJ1-1, the CDR3 gives the full variable domain: DTGVSQNPRHKITKRGQNVTFRCDPISEHNRLYWYRQTLGQGPEFLTYFQNEAQLEKSRLLSDRFSAERPKGSFSTLEIQRTEQGDSAMYLCASSHREGALNTEAFFGQGTRLTVV.

The chain carries TRBV25-1 and TRBJ2-1, with TRBD2 as a possible D gene (5 bases). The length of the CDR3 is 12 residues. Germline V gene lookup returns CDR1 MGHDK and CDR2 SYGVNS. Trimming left V 5 bases short and J 11 bases short, with 13 bases between. This CDR3 is CASSSGGPKQFF. CDR3 coding DNA: TGTGCCAGCAGTTCAGGAGGCCCTAAGCAGTTCTTC.

V gene TRBV7-9 combines with J gene TRBJ2-1; D ambiguous. This CDR3 comprises 16 residues. Germline CDR1 SEHNR, CDR2 FQNEAQ (reference sequence). Trimming cost V 6 bases and J 3 bases, with 18 bases left between them. CDR3 sequence reads: CASRPTGELHYNEQFF. The CDR3 DNA reads as TGTGCCAGCAGGCCCACCGGAGAGCTGCACTACAATGAGCAGTTCTTC.